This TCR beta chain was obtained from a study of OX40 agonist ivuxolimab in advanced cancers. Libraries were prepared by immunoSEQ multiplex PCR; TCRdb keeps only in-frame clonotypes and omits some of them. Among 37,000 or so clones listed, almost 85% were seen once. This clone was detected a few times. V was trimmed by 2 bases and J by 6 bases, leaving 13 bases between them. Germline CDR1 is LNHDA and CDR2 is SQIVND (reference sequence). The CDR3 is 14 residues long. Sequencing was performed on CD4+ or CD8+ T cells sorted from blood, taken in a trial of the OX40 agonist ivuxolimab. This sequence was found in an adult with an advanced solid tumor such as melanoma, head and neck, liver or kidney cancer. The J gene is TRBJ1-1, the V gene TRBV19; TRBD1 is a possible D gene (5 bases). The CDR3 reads CASSIQGSGAEAFF. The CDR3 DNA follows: TGTGCCAGTAGTATACAGGGTTCTGGCGCTGAAGCTTTCTTT.